Presented here are 15 T cell receptor beta chains from one specimen sequenced in a study of blood T cell repertoires in COVID-19. Libraries were prepared by immunoSEQ multiplex PCR; TCRdb keeps only in-frame clonotypes and omits some of them. The table lists 210,000 or so clones, more than 80% of them singletons, with roughly 3% in the top ten. The specimen was peripheral blood. These TCRs come from a man aged 25 to 45 with COVID-19, enrolled during active disease.

The rearrangement links TRBV7-2 to TRBJ2-1; the match to TRBD1 covers 10 bases. The CDR3 contains 14 residues. Germline assignment: CDR1 SGHTA and CDR2 FQGNSA. Trimming took 5 bases from V and 8 from J; bases not matched to a gene: 6. The chain's CDR3 is CASSPDRGWHEQFF. The CDR3 nucleotides read TGTGCCAGCAGCCCGGACAGGGGGTGGCATGAGCAGTTCTTC.

The chain combines TRBV7-2 with TRBJ2-2; D is unresolved. Trimming took 1 base from V and 4 from J, leaving 7 bases between them. The V gene's germline CDR1 is SGHTA and CDR2 FQGNSA. The CDR3 extends over 14 amino acids. The CDR3 loop is CASSLGVATGELFF. CDR3 DNA sequence: TGTGCCAGCAGCTTAGGCGTTGCCACCGGGGAGCTGTTTTTT.

The gene calls are TRBV14 and TRBJ1-2; the match to TRBD1 covers 7 bases. V lost 4 bases, J lost 5 bases, and 13 bases stayed unmatched. This CDR3 is 16 amino acids long. Germline loops: CDR1 SGHDN, CDR2 FVKESK. DNA of the CDR3: TGTGCCAGCAGCCGACATCCAGGGACAGAACGTTATGGCTACACCTTC. It yields the protein CASSRHPGTERYGYTF.

The chain links TRBV6-6 to TRBJ1-6, with 7 bases that match TRBD1. The CDR3 totals 15 residues. CDR1 and CDR2 from the germline V gene are MNHNY and SVGAGI (reference sequence). The J segment lost 7 bases and the V segment lost 7 bases, leaving 10 bases of the junction unmatched. In DNA, the CDR3 is TGTGCCAGCACCACAGGGGTTCCTACGAATTCACCCCTCCACTTT. This sequence encodes CASTTGVPTNSPLHF.

The chain has TRBV24-1 and TRBJ2-3; 8 nucleotides line up with TRBD2. V shed 9 bases and J 5 bases; nucleotides not matched to a gene: 9. Germline-derived CDR1 and CDR2 are KGHDR and SFDVKD. The CDR3 length is 14 residues. The CDR3 DNA reads as TGTGCCACCGCGGGCACTAGCGGAGTAGATACGCAGTATTTT. Amino acid sequence: CATAGTSGVDTQYF.

This clone has a handful of counts. The V and J genes are TRBV18 and TRBJ1-5; D is perhaps TRBD1 (5 bases). V dropped 4 bases and J dropped 5 bases, with 9 bases sitting between them. The CDR3 runs to 13 residues. The germline CDR1 and CDR2 sequences are KGHSH and LQKENI. The CDR3 region is CASSQGRDQPQHF. CDR3 in DNA: TGTGCCAGCTCACAGGGGAGGGATCAGCCCCAGCATTTT. The full variable domain, in which reference TRBV18 and TRBJ1-5 provide the parts outside the CDR3, is NAGVMQNPRHLVRRRGQEARLRCSPMKGHSHVYWYRQLPEEGLKFMVYLQKENIIDESGMPKERFSAEFPKEGPSILRIQQVVRGDSAAYFCASSQGRDQPQHFGDGTRLSIL.

The chain employs TRBV19 and TRBJ1-1; D unclear. V was pared by 0 bases and J by 0 bases, with 8 bases between. Germline assignment: CDR1 LNHDA and CDR2 SQIVND (reference sequence). This CDR3 comprises 15 residues. CDR3 residues: CASSIEASLNTEAFF. Written as DNA, the CDR3 is TGTGCCAGTAGTATAGAGGCCAGTTTGAACACTGAAGCTTTCTTT.

The V gene is TRBV27, the J gene TRBJ2-7, with 11 positions matching TRBD2. The CDR3 has 17 residues. Germline V gives CDR1 MNHEY, CDR2 SMNVEV (reference sequence). The J segment lost 4 bases and the V segment lost 3 bases, leaving 11 bases of the junction unmatched. The CDR3 loop is CASSFRPRLAGSYEQYF. The DNA for the CDR3 is TGTGCCAGCAGTTTTCGCCCCCGACTAGCGGGATCATACGAGCAGTACTTC.

The chain has TRBV12-5 and TRBJ1-5, with D unresolved. CDR1 LGHNT and CDR2 FRNRAP come from the germline V gene. The CDR3 loop spans 18 amino acids. V lost 0 bases to trimming and J lost 0 bases, with 15 bases between them. CDR3 sequence (DNA): TGTGCTAGTGGTTTGGTACCGTCGGCAGGCAATAGCAATCAGCCCCAGCATTTT. Translation: CASGLVPSAGNSNQPQHF.

J is TRBJ2-7 and V is TRBV7-9; maybe TRBD2 (6 bases). The germline CDR1 and CDR2 sequences are SEHNR and FQNEAQ (reference sequence). Trimming removed 5 bases from V and 3 bases from J, with 20 bases in between. The CDR3 has 16 residues. The DNA for the CDR3 is TGTGCCAGCAGCCAGGGAGGAGGTCACGGGAACTACGAGCAGTACTTC. Encoded protein: CASSQGGGHGNYEQYF.

The V and J genes are TRBV28 and TRBJ1-2; no clear D. The CDR3 runs 12 residues. The V end was cut by 5 bases, the J end by 3 bases, with 7 bases between. Germline lookup yields CDR1 MDHEN and CDR2 SYDVKM. The DNA of the CDR3 is TGTGCCAGCAGTCGGGGTGACTATGGCTACACCTTC. Translating gives CASSRGDYGYTF.

The V gene is TRBV19, the J gene TRBJ1-1; D is perhaps TRBD1 (5 bases). The CDR3 has 14 amino acids. The V and J ends lost 7 bases and 0 bases respectively, with 12 bases between them. Per the germline V gene, CDR1 is LNHDA and CDR2 is SQIVND (reference sequence). CDR3 amino acids: CASTIGHVNTEAFF. DNA for the CDR3: TGTGCCAGTACTATCGGACACGTGAACACTGAAGCTTTCTTT.

The V call is TRBV15, the J call TRBJ2-7, with D perhaps matching TRBD2 (6 bases). V lost 1 base and J lost 5, with 15 bases in between. The CDR3 is 15 amino acids. Germline V CDR1 and CDR2: LNHNV, YYDKDF (reference sequence). The CDR3 sequence: CATSRVLASYHEQYF. CDR3 in DNA: TGTGCCACCAGCAGAGTACTAGCTTCATACCACGAGCAGTACTTC.

The V and J genes are TRBV28 and TRBJ2-7; 8 bases align to TRBD1. With 2 bases clipped from V and 4 bases from J, the junction kept 7 bases outside the gene matches. This CDR3 spans 15 amino acids. CDR1 is MDHEN and CDR2 is SYDVKM in the germline V gene. CDR3 in DNA: TGTGCCAGCAGTTTAGGGGCAGGGGGCCTGTACGAGCAGTACTTC. Translating gives CASSLGAGGLYEQYF.

V usage is TRBV6-5 and J usage is TRBJ2-1; D is possibly TRBD1 (6 bases). Germline V CDR1 and CDR2: MNHEY, SVGAGI. The CDR3 is 14 amino acids. The V gene lost 4 bases and the J gene lost 4 bases, with 11 bases spanning the gap. The CDR3 region is CASSFDDRYNEQFF. DNA of the CDR3: TGTGCCAGCAGTTTTGATGACAGGTACAATGAGCAGTTCTTC.